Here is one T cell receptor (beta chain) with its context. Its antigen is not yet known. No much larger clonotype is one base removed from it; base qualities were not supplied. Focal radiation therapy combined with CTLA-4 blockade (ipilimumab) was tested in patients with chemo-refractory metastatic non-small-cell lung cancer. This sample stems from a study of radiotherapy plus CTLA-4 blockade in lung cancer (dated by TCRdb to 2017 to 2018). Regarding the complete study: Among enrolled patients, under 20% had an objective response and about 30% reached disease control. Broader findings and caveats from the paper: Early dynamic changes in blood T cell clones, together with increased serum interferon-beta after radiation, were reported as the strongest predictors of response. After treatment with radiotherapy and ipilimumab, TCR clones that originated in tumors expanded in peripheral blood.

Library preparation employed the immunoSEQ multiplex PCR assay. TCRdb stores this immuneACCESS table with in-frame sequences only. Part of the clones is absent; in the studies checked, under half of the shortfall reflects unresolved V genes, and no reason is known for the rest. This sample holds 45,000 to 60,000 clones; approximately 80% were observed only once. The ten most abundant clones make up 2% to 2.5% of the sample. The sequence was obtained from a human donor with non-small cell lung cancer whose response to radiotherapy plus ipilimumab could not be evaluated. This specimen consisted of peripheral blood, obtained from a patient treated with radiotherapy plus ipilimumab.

The sequenced DNA is TGCGCCAGCAGTGAGTGGACTAGCGGGTTTTCAGATACGCAGTATTTT. This sequence encodes CASSEWTSGFSDTQYF. The sequence joins TRBV10-2 to TRBJ2-3, and 11 junction bases match TRBD2. CDR1 and CDR2, per the germline V gene, are WSHSY and SAAADI. Including the terminal cysteine and phenylalanine, the CDR3 comprises 16 residues. Just the 48-base CDR3 DNA is kept, in frame starting at base 1. V ends up 1 base short and J 4 bases short, with an unmatched junction base count of 4.